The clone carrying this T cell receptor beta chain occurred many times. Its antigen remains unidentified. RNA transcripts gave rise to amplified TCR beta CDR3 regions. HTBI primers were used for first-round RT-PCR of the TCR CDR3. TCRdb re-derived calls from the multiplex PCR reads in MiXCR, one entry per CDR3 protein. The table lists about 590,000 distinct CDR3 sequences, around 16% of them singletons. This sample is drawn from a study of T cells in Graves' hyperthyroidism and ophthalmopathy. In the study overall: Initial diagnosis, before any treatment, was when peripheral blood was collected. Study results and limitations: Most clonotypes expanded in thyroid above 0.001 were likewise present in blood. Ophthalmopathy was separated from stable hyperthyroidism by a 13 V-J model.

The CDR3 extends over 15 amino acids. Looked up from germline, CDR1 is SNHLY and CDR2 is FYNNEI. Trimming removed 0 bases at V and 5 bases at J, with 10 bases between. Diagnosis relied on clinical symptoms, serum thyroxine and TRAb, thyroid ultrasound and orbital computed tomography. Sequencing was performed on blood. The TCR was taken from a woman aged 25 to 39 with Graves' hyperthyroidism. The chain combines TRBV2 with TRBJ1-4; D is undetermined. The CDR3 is CASSEAEALNEKLFF. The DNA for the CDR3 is TGTGCCAGCAGTGAAGCAGAGGCGCTGAATGAAAAACTGTTTTTT.